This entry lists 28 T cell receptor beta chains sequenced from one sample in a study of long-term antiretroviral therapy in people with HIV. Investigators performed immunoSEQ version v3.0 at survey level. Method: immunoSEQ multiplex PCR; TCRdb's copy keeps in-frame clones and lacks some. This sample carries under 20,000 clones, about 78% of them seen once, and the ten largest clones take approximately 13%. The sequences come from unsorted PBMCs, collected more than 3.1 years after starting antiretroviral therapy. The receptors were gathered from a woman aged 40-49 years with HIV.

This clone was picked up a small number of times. The chain's CDR3 is CASSGQQATHIGTIYF. The CDR3 coding sequence is TGTGCCAGCAGTGGCCAACAAGCGACCCACATCGGCACCATATATTTT. The J gene is TRBJ1-3, the V gene TRBV6-1; D not resolved. Trimming pared 4 bases from V and 9 bases from J, leaving 22 bases between. Germline values: CDR1 MNHNS, CDR2 SASEGT. There are 16 residues in the CDR3.

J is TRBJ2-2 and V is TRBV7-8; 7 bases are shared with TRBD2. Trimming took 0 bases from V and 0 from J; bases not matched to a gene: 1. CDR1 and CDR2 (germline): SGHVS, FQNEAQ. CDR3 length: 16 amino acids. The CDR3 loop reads CASSLAGGTNTGELFF. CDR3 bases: TGTGCCAGCAGCTTAGCGGGGGGGACGAACACCGGGGAGCTGTTTTTT. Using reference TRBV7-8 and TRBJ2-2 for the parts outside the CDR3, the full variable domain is GAGVSQSPRYKVAKRGQDVALRCDPISGHVSLFWYQQALGQGPEFLTYFQNEAQLDKSGLPSDRFFAERPEGSVSTLKIQRTQQEDSAVYLCASSLAGGTNTGELFFGEGSRLTVL.

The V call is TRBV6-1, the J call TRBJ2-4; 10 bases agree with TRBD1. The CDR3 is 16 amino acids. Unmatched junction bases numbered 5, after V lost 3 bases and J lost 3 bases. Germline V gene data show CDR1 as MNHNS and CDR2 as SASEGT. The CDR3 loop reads CASSDLDRGYKNIQYF. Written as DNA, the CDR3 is TGTGCCAGCAGTGATTTGGACAGGGGGTACAAAAACATTCAGTACTTC.

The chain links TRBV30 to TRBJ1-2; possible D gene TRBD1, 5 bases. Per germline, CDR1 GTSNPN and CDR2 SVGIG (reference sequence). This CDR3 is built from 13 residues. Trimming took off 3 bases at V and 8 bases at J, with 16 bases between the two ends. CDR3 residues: CAWSPGLQGGYTF. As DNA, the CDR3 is TGTGCCTGGAGCCCCGGGCTGCAGGGAGGCTACACCTTC. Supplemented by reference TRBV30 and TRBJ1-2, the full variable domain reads SQTIHQWPATLVQPVGSPLSLECTVEGTSNPNLYWYRQAAGRGLQLLFYSVGIGQISSEVPQNLSASRPQDRQFILSSKKLLLSDSGFYLCAWSPGLQGGYTFGSGTRLTVV.

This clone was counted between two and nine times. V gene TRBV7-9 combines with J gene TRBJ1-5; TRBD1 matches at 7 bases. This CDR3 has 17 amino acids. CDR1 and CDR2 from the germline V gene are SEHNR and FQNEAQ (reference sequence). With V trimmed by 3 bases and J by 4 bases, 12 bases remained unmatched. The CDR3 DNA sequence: TGTGCCAGCAGCTTGGGGCAATCCGGGACAGTTAATCAGCCCCAGCATTTT. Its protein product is CASSLGQSGTVNQPQHF.

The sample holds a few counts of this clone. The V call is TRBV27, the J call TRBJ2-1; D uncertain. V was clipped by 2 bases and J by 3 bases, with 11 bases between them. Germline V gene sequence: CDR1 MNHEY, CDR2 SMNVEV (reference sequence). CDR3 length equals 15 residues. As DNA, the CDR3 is TGTGCCAGCAGTTTAGGGCAGAGATACTACAATGAGCAGTTCTTC. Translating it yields CASSLGQRYYNEQFF.

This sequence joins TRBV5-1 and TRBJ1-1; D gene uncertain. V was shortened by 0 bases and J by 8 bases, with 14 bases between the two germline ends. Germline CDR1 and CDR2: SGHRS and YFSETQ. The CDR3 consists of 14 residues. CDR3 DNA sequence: TGCGCCAGCAGCTTGGGGCCGCACATGGGGGAAGCTTTCTTT. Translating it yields CASSLGPHMGEAFF.

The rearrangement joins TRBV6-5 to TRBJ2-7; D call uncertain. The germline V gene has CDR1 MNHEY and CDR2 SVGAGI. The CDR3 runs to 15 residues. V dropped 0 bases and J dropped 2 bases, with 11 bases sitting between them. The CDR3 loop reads CASSYSSYTAYEQYF. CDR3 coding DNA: TGTGCCAGCAGTTACTCGTCCTACACAGCCTACGAGCAGTACTTC.

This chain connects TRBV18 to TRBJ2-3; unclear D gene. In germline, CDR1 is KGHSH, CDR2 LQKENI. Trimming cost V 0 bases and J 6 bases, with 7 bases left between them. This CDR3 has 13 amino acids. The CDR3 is CASSPPFLDTQYF. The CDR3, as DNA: TGTGCCAGCTCACCACCGTTTCTTGATACGCAGTATTTT.

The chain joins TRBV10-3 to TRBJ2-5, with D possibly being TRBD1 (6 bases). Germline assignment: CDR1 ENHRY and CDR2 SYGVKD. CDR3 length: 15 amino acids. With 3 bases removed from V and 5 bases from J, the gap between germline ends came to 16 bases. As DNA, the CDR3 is TGTGCCATCAGTGACTCCGGCAGGGGCGGGGAGACCCAGTACTTC. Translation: CAISDSGRGGETQYF.

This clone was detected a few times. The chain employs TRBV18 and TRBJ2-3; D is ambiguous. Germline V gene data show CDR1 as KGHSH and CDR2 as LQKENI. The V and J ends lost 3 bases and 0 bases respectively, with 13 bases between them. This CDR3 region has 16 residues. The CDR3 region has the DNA TGTGCCAGCTCACCTTCTGGGTCAATCAGCACAGATACGCAGTATTTT. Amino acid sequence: CASSPSGSISTDTQYF.

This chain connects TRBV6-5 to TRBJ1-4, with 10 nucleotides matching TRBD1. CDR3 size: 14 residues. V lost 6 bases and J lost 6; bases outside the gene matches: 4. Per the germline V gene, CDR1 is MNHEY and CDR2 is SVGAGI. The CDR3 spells CASRDGTGDEKLFF. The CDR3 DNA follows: TGTGCCAGCAGGGACGGGACAGGGGATGAAAAACTGTTTTTT.

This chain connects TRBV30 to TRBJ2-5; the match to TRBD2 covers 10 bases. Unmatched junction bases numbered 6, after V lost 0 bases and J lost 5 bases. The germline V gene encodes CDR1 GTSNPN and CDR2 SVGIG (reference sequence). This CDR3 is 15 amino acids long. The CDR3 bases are TGTGCCTGGAGTGTAGGAGCGGGGGGGCCGGAGACCCAGTACTTC. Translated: CAWSVGAGGPETQYF.

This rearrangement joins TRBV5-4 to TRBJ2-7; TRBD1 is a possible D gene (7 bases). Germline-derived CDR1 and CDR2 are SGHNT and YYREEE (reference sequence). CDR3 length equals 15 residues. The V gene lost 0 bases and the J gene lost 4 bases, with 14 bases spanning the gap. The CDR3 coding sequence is TGTGCCAGCAGCTTGGCCGCAGGGGGAGGATACGAGCAGTACTTC. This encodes CASSLAAGGGYEQYF.

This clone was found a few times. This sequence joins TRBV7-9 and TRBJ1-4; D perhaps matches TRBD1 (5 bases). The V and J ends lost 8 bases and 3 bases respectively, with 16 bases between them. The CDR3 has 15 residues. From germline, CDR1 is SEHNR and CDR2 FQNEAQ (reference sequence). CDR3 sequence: CASSPPGIANEKLFF. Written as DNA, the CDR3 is TGTGCCAGCTCTCCCCCAGGGATTGCTAATGAAAAACTGTTTTTT.

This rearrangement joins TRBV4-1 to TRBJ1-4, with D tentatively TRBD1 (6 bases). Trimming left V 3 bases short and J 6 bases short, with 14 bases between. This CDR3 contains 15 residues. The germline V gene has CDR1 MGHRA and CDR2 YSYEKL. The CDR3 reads CASSQLTGLDEKLFF. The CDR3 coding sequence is TGCGCCAGCAGCCAGTTAACAGGGCTCGATGAAAAACTGTTTTTT.

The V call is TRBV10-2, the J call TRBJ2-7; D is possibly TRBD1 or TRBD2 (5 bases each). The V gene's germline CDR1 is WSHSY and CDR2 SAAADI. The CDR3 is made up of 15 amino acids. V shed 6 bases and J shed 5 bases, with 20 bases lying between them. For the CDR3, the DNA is TGCGCCAGCAGCAAAACCGGGACGGATGGCCACGAGCAGTACTTC. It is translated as CASSKTGTDGHEQYF.

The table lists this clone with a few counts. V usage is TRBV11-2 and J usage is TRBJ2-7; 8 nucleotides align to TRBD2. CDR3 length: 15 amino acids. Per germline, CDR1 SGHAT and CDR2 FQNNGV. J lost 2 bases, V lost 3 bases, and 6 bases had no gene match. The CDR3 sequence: CASSFAGGLTYEQYF. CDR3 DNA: TGTGCCAGCAGCTTCGCGGGGGGCCTAACCTACGAGCAGTACTTC.

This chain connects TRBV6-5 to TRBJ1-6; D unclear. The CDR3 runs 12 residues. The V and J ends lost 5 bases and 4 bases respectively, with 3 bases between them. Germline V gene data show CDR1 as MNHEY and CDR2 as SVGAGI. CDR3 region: CASSSYNSPLHF. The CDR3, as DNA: TGTGCCAGCAGTAGTTATAATTCACCCCTCCACTTT.

The CDR3 sequence: CASSIGDYEQYF. CDR3 DNA sequence: TGTGCCAGCAGCATAGGGGACTACGAGCAGTACTTC. The J gene is TRBJ2-7, the V gene TRBV5-6; weak D call: TRBD1 (5 bases). V was trimmed by 4 bases and J by 3 bases, leaving 8 bases between them. Germline V gene lookup returns CDR1 SGHDT and CDR2 YYEEEE. This CDR3 comprises 12 residues.

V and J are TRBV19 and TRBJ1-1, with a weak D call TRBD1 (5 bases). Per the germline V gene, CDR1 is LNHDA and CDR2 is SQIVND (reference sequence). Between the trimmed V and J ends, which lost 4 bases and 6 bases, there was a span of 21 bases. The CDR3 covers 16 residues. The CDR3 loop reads CASSSGTGLGDSEAFF. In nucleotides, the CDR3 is TGTGCCAGTAGTAGTGGAACAGGCCTAGGTGACTCTGAAGCTTTCTTT.

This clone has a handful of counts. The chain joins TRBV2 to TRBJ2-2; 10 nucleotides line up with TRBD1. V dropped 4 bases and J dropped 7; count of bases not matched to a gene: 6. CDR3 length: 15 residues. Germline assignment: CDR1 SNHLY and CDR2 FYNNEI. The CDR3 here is CASSVDRGVGGELFF. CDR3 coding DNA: TGTGCCAGCAGTGTGGACAGGGGGGTTGGCGGGGAGCTGTTTTTT.

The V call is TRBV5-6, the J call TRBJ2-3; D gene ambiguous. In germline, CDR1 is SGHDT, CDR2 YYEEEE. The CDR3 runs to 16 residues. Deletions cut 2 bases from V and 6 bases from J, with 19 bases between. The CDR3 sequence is CASSFEGPTVLDTQYF. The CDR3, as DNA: TGTGCCAGCAGCTTCGAAGGACCCACCGTGCTGGATACGCAGTATTTT.

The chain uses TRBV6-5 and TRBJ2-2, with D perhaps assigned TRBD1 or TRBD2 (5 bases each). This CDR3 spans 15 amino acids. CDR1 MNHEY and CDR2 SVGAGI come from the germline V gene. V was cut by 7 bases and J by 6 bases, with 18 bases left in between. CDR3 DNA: TGTGCCAGCAAGGGCAGGGACGTGGTCGCCGGGGAGCTGTTTTTT. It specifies CASKGRDVVAGELFF.

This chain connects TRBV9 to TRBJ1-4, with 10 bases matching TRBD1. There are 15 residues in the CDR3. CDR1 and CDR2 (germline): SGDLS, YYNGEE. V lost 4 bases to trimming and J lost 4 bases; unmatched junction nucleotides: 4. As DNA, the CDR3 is TGTGCCAGCAGCCAGACAGGGGGCAGTAATGAAAAACTGTTTTTT. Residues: CASSQTGGSNEKLFF.

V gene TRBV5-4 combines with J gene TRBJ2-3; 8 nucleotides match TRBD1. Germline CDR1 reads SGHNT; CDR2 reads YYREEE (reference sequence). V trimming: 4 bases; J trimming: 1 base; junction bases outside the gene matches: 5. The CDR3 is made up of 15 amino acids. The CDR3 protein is CASSQGTGGTDTQYF. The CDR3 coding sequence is TGTGCCAGCAGCCAGGGGACAGGAGGCACAGATACGCAGTATTTT.

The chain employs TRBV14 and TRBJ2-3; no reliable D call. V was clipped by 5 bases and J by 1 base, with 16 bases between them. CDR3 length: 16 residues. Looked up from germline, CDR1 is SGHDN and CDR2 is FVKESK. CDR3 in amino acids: CASSFRTTMGTDTQYF. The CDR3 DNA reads TGTGCCAGCAGCTTCAGGACCACCATGGGCACAGATACGCAGTATTTT.

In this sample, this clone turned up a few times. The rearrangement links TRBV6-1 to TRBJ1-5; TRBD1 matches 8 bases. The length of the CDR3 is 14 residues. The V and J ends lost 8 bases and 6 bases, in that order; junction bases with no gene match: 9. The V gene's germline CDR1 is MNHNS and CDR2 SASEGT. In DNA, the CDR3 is TGTGCCAGCGGGGGTGGACAGGGCTCTCAGCCCCAGCATTTT. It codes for CASGGGQGSQPQHF.